The entry below gives a single TCR beta chain sequence along with its context. Its antigen is currently unknown. The data belong to a study of regulatory T cells in long-lasting Graves disease. Arm-PCR of CDR3 regions and iRepertoire HTBI primers were the basis on which TCR beta libraries were built. In TCRdb, the multiplex PCR reads were re-called with MiXCR into one record per CDR3 protein. The repertoire includes 450,000 to 600,000 distinct CDR3 sequences, 13% of them detected once, and roughly 10% sits in the top ten. Time point specified: newly diagnosed GD, antithyroid drugs for less than 3 months. Extracted PBMC RNA gave rise to the TCR library. Study-level results: Persistent disease samples used TRBV28, TRBJ1-2 and TRBJ2-5 preferentially.

Germline loops: CDR1 SQVTM, CDR2 ANQGSEA. The CDR3 runs 14 residues. V dropped 4 bases and J dropped 4 bases, with 16 bases sitting between them. These data are also associated with another study on T cells in Graves' hyperthyroidism and ophthalmopathy. That study adds: Patients aged 18 to 65 with hyperthyroidism were newly diagnosed, with duration under 2 months. HTBI primers drove first-round RT-PCR of the TCR CDR3.

This chain connects TRBV29-1 to TRBJ1-2; D is possibly TRBD1 (5 bases). Material: peripheral blood mononuclear cells (PBMCs), obtained at new diagnosis, from a patient treated with antithyroid drugs. This clonotype was obtained from a man aged 25 to 40 with Graves disease. The CDR3 DNA follows: TGCAGCGTTGGGCCGGGACGCGGGCTCTATGGCTACACCTTC. This codes for CSVGPGRGLYGYTF.